The 6 T cell receptor beta chains reported below all come from one sample, sequenced in a study of shared clonotypes between healthy human individuals. Method: immunoSEQ multiplex PCR; TCRdb's copy keeps in-frame clones and lacks some. The repertoire holds 1 million to 1.2 million clones, 70% to 80% seen once, with 0.85% to 1% in the top ten. Sequencing was performed on memory CD4+ T cells from PBMCs. The subset: CD45RA-negative fraction. Receptor source: a man aged 18 to 29 in good health. Some clones in this sample may be carry-over from other donors' samples.

The chain links TRBV14 to TRBJ2-7; D remains ambiguous. The V gene's germline CDR1 is SGHDN and CDR2 FVKESK. The V end was cut by 4 bases, the J end by 4 bases, with 8 bases between. This CDR3 contains 12 residues. The CDR3 DNA follows: TGTGCCAGCAGCCCGACCTTTTACGAGCAGTACTTC. Translating it yields CASSPTFYEQYF.

This clone has more than one count but fewer than ten. J is TRBJ1-1 and V is TRBV11-2, with D unclear. The germline V and J ends were trimmed by 5 bases and 3 bases, with 16 bases remaining between them. Germline V gives CDR1 SGHAT, CDR2 FQNNGV. The CDR3 contains 15 residues. CDR3 residues: CASSPRIDLDTEAFF. The CDR3 DNA reads as TGTGCCAGCAGCCCGCGAATTGACCTGGACACTGAAGCTTTCTTT.

J is TRBJ2-7 and V is TRBV5-6, with TRBD1 matching 7 bases. With V trimmed by 4 bases and J by 3 bases, 10 bases remained unmatched. This CDR3 is 15 amino acids long. Germline loops: CDR1 SGHDT, CDR2 YYEEEE. The CDR3 DNA sequence: TGTGCCAGCAGCCCCCGCCTAGGGGGCGACTACGAGCAGTACTTC. Its protein is CASSPRLGGDYEQYF.

This chain joins TRBV11-3 and TRBJ2-1, with D uncertain. The V gene's germline CDR1 is SGHNT and CDR2 YENEEA. This CDR3 has 12 amino acids. Trimming pared 5 bases from V and 5 bases from J, leaving 7 bases between. CDR3 residues: CASSRVNNEQFF. The DNA for the CDR3 is TGTGCCAGCAGCCGGGTTAACAATGAGCAGTTCTTC.

The rearrangement links TRBV6-1 to TRBJ1-4; 10 positions agree with TRBD1. Germline lookup yields CDR1 MNHNS and CDR2 SASEGT. The CDR3 is 15 amino acids. J lost 5 bases, V lost 7 bases, and 7 bases had no gene match. CDR3 sequence (DNA): TGTGCCAGCAACCGACAGGGGGCAGGAAATGAAAAACTGTTTTTT. This codes for CASNRQGAGNEKLFF.

This clone was detected only a few times. The same CDR3 can be traced to other DNA sequences in this sample. The V gene is TRBV2, the J gene TRBJ1-1; tentative D call: TRBD1 (5 bases). The CDR3 runs to 13 residues. The germline V gene encodes CDR1 SNHLY and CDR2 FYNNEI. Trimming pared 6 bases from V and 1 base from J, leaving 9 bases between. CDR3 sequence (DNA): TGTGCCAGCAGCGCCGACAGGAACACTGAAGCTTTCTTT. Its translation is CASSADRNTEAFF.